This is a list of T cell receptor beta chains from one sample in a study of blood T cell repertoires in COVID-19. Produced via immunoSEQ multiplex PCR; TCRdb's table is partial and in-frame only. Of about 300,000 clones listed, approximately 90% are singletons. Sequencing used peripheral blood. These receptors were collected from a woman aged 25 to 39 with COVID-19, enrolled during active disease. Both conserved end residues are part of each CDR3. Fields, in order: J gene, V gene, D gene, clone size, CDR3 protein, CDR3 DNA. D genes are given only for firm matches. Rows give clone size only sometimes, using once, few, many, or a class for an expanded clone.

TRBJ2-3 TRBV5-4 TRBD2 NA CASSYKRESVDTQYF TGTGCCAGCAGCTATAAGCGGGAGTCGGTAGATACGCAGTATTTT
TRBJ2-5 TRBV7-6 NA NA CASSLAGTEETQYF TGTGCCAGCAGCTTAGCGGGGACTGAAGAGACCCAGTACTTC
TRBJ2-1 TRBV5-4 TRBD2 NA CASSSELAGVYNEQFF TGTGCCAGCAGCTCAGAACTAGCGGGAGTCTACAATGAGCAGTTCTTC
TRBJ2-1 TRBV5-1 TRBD2 NA CASGGTSGRVLFF TGCGCCAGCGGGGGGACTAGCGGGAGGGTTCTGTTCTTC
TRBJ1-1 TRBV27 TRBD1 NA CASSGQGRGTEAFF TGTGCCAGCAGTGGACAGGGTCGTGGCACTGAAGCTTTCTTT
TRBJ2-7 TRBV27 TRBD2 NA CASSLMASGRDYEQYF TGTGCCAGCAGTTTAATGGCTAGCGGGAGGGATTACGAGCAGTACTTC
TRBJ1-2 TRBV5-1 TRBD1 NA CASSLNAGGAVNYGYTF TGCGCCAGCAGCTTAAACGCAGGGGGCGCGGTGAACTATGGCTACACCTTC
TRBJ2-1 TRBV14 NA NA CASSQVFGQGGSYNEQFF TGTGCCAGCAGCCAAGTGTTCGGGCAGGGGGGCTCCTACAATGAGCAGTTCTTC
TRBJ2-2 TRBV6-1 TRBD2 NA CASSERWKREYDGELFF TGTGCCAGCAGTGAAAGGTGGAAGCGGGAGTATGACGGGGAGCTGTTTTTT
TRBJ2-2 TRBV29-1 NA NA CSVGGSGAGELFF TGCAGCGTCGGTGGATCAGGGGCCGGGGAGCTGTTTTTT
TRBJ2-1 TRBV19 TRBD2 NA CASSIGPQREGSNEQFF TGTGCCAGTAGTATTGGGCCTCAGCGGGAGGGCTCCAATGAGCAGTTCTTC
TRBJ2-1 TRBV9 TRBD1 NA CASSQVVGTGLGEQFF TGTGCCAGCAGCCAAGTGGTAGGGACAGGGTTAGGTGAGCAGTTCTTC
TRBJ1-6 TRBV7-9 TRBD1 NA CASSSSGTGASPLHF TGTGCCAGCAGCAGTTCCGGGACAGGGGCCTCACCCCTCCACTTT
TRBJ2-2 TRBV3-1/TRBV3-2 TRBD2 NA CASSQLAGVAGELFF TGTGCCAGCAGCCAACTAGCGGGAGTCGCCGGGGAGCTGTTTTTT
TRBJ1-5 TRBV18 TRBD1 NA CASSTNRGRTQPQHF TGTGCCAGCTCAACTAACAGGGGGCGGACTCAGCCCCAGCATTTT
TRBJ1-2 TRBV19 TRBD1 NA CASTTRWAVDRGYGYTF TGTGCCAGTACCACAAGGTGGGCGGTGGACAGGGGTTATGGCTACACCTTC
TRBJ1-1 TRBV7-2 TRBD1 NA CASSLLGGGEAFF TGTGCCAGCAGCTTACTAGGGGGCGGTGAAGCTTTCTTT
TRBJ1-6 TRBV7-6 TRBD1 NA CASSSVTGGSPLHF TGTGCCAGCAGCTCAGTGACAGGGGGTTCACCCCTCCACTTT
TRBJ2-7 TRBV10-1 TRBD1 NA CASSERTGPNVEQYF TGCGCCAGCAGTGAACGGACAGGACCGAATGTGGAGCAGTACTTC
TRBJ1-1 TRBV18 TRBD1 NA CASSPWTGGNTEAFF TGTGCCAGCTCACCTTGGACAGGGGGCAACACTGAAGCTTTCTTT
TRBJ1-2 TRBV6-1 TRBD1 NA CASSEGTGNPYGYTF TGTGCCAGCAGTGAAGGGACAGGGAACCCCTATGGCTACACCTTC
TRBJ2-7 TRBV11-2 TRBD2 NA CASSLDSGRSPYEQYF TGTGCCAGCAGCTTAGATAGCGGGAGATCCCCCTACGAGCAGTACTTC
TRBJ1-1 TRBV6-5 TRBD1 once CASSRDREKTEAFF TGTGCCAGCAGTAGGGACAGGGAGAAAACTGAAGCTTTCTTT
TRBJ1-1 TRBV5-4 TRBD1 NA CASSARTGWNTEAFF TGTGCCAGCAGCGCCCGGACAGGTTGGAACACTGAAGCTTTCTTT
TRBJ1-2 TRBV28 NA NA CASGSGGRSYGYTF TGTGCCAGCGGGTCGGGGGGGCGAAGCTATGGCTACACCTTC
TRBJ1-5 TRBV19 TRBD1 NA CASRPGQGGQPQHF TGTGCCAGTAGGCCGGGACAGGGGGGACAGCCCCAGCATTTT
TRBJ2-3 TRBV18 NA NA CASSPTLTDTQYF TGTGCCAGCTCACCGACACTCACAGATACGCAGTATTTT
TRBJ2-3 TRBV28 NA NA CASSFAQGGDTQYF TGTGCCAGCAGTTTTGCCCAGGGAGGAGATACGCAGTATTTT
TRBJ1-4 TRBV19 TRBD1 NA CASSVSTGHFEKLFF TGTGCCAGTAGTGTCTCGACAGGGCACTTTGAAAAACTGTTTTTT
TRBJ2-1 TRBV11-2 NA NA CASSFISEQFF TGTGCCAGCAGCTTTATAAGCGAGCAGTTCTTC
TRBJ2-1 TRBV20-1 NA NA CSARRNEQFF TGCAGTGCTAGACGGAATGAGCAGTTCTTC
TRBJ1-1 TRBV7-2 NA NA CASSRQENTEAFF TGTGCCAGCAGTCGGCAGGAGAACACTGAAGCTTTCTTT
TRBJ2-5 TRBV29-1 TRBD2 NA CSVRASGDQETQYF TGCAGCGTTCGGGCTAGCGGGGACCAAGAGACCCAGTACTTC
TRBJ1-2 TRBV19 NA NA CASSRGFSNYGYTF TGTGCCAGTAGTAGGGGCTTTTCTAACTATGGCTACACCTTC
TRBJ2-1 TRBV30 NA NA CAWSVREAYNEQFF TGTGCCTGGAGTGTGAGGGAGGCCTACAATGAGCAGTTCTTC
TRBJ2-1 TRBV5-1 TRBD2 NA CASSPRTSGYNEQFF TGCGCCAGCAGCCCCAGGACTAGCGGTTACAATGAGCAGTTCTTC
TRBJ1-2 TRBV20-1 NA NA CSASIRGYTF TGCAGTGCTAGTATCCGGGGCTACACCTTC
TRBJ1-2 TRBV5-1 TRBD1 NA CASSTGQGLSNYGYTF TGCGCCAGCAGCACCGGACAGGGATTATCTAACTATGGCTACACCTTC
TRBJ2-3 TRBV10-1 NA NA CATSGGADTQYF TGCGCCACCTCGGGTGGGGCGGATACGCAGTATTTT
TRBJ2-7 TRBV5-5 NA few CASSSRVVGGSYEQYF TGTGCCAGCAGCTCCCGGGTCGTAGGGGGCTCCTACGAGCAGTACTTC
TRBJ2-5 TRBV27 NA NA CASSFAGRKETQYF TGTGCCAGCAGTTTTGCGGGGCGGAAAGAGACCCAGTACTTC
TRBJ1-1 TRBV7-9 NA NA CASSVQGFLDPEAFF TGTGCCAGCAGCGTACAGGGATTCCTAGATCCTGAAGCTTTCTTT
TRBJ2-3 TRBV2 TRBD2 NA CASRILAGSTDTQYF TGTGCCAGCAGGATCCTAGCGGGTAGCACAGATACGCAGTATTTT